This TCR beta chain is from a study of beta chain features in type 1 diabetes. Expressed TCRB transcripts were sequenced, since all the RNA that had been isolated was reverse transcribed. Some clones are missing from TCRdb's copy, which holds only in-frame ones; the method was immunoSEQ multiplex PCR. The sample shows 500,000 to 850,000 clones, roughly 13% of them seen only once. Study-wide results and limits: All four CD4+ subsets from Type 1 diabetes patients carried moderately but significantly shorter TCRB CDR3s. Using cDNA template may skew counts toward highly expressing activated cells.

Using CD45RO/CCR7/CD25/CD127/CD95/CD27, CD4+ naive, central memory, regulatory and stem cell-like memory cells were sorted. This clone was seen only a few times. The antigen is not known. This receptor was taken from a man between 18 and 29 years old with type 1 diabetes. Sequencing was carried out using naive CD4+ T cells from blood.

The CDR3 loop is CSVRSATSGANVLTF. In DNA, the CDR3 is TGCAGCGTTAGGTCAGCGACCTCTGGGGCCAACGTCCTGACTTTC. The V call is TRBV29-1, the J call TRBJ2-6; no clear D. V was cut by 5 bases and J by 0 bases, with 11 bases left in between. Germline lookup yields CDR1 SQVTM and CDR2 ANQGSEA. CDR3 length: 15 residues.